These 28 T cell receptor beta chains originate from one sample sequenced in a study of monozygotic twins with inflammatory bowel disease. No DNA is given; TCRdb re-called the 5' RACE reads and lists each CDR3 protein once. The sample holds 200,000 to 250,000 distinct CDR3 sequences. The sample comprised blood. The receptors here all came from a human donor with ulcerative colitis or Crohn's disease, or a healthy co-twin of an affected twin (not recorded which).

J is TRBJ2-2 and V is TRBV7-9. CDR1 SEHNR and CDR2 FQNEAQ come from the germline V gene (reference sequence). CDR3 length: 14 amino acids. The CDR3 loop is CASSLARSTGELFF.

V usage is TRBV6-6 and J usage is TRBJ2-1; TCRdb's D gene call, TRBD2, goes unchecked for lack of DNA. Germline lookup yields CDR1 MNHNY and CDR2 SVGAGI (reference sequence). The CDR3 contains 13 residues. The CDR3 loop is CASYRQGGDEQFF.

J is TRBJ1-4 and V is TRBV6-1. The CDR3 contains 14 residues. Germline CDR1 is MNHNS and CDR2 is SASEGT. The CDR3: CASSQDTINEKLFF.

The chain uses TRBV7-2 and TRBJ2-7; the D call from TCRdb, TRBD1, cannot be confirmed without DNA. Per germline, CDR1 SGHTA and CDR2 FQGNSA. This CDR3 comprises 15 residues. CDR3 loop: CASSGTGGLSYEQYF.

The V and J genes are TRBV19 and TRBJ2-6. The CDR3 runs 18 residues. Germline CDR1 reads LNHDA; CDR2 reads SQIVND (reference sequence). The CDR3 spells CATKDSRFLGSGANVLTF.

This sequence joins TRBV3-1 and TRBJ1-2; the TCRdb call, TRBD1, lacks DNA for checking. In germline, CDR1 is LGHDT, CDR2 YNNKEL (reference sequence). This CDR3 is built from 14 residues. Here the CDR3 reads CASSRTGEKYGYTF.

The chain's CDR3 is CATSMRLDTQYF. The chain employs TRBV15 and TRBJ2-3. The CDR3 has 12 amino acids. Germline values: CDR1 LNHNV, CDR2 YYDKDF (reference sequence).

The chain combines TRBV19 with TRBJ1-3; the TRBD1 assignment by TCRdb is unverifiable without DNA. The CDR3 covers 16 residues. CDR1 and CDR2 (germline): LNHDA, SQIVND (reference sequence). The CDR3 reads CASTSGTSMGGNTIYF.

The chain has TRBV7-9 and TRBJ1-4; TCRdb outputs TRBD1, but without DNA this stays unchecked. CDR1 and CDR2 from the germline V gene are SEHNR and FQNEAQ (reference sequence). There are 15 residues in the CDR3. CDR3: CASSAGQGNNEKLFF.

This chain joins TRBV2 and TRBJ1-1; TCRdb names TRBD1, which stays unverified in the absence of DNA. Per the germline V gene, CDR1 is SNHLY and CDR2 is FYNNEI. This CDR3 contains 15 residues. This chain's CDR3 is CASSANPWGIDEAFF.

The V and J genes are TRBV6-5 and TRBJ2-7; the D call from TCRdb, TRBD1, cannot be confirmed without DNA. CDR3 length: 13 amino acids. The germline V gene has CDR1 MNHEY and CDR2 SVGAGI. The CDR3 sequence is CASSSPGIYEQYF.

V usage is TRBV12-3 or TRBV12-4 and J usage is TRBJ1-4. This CDR3 region has 17 residues. CDR3 loop: CASSLNVGRATNEKLFF.

The chain carries TRBV12-3 or TRBV12-4 and TRBJ1-1; no DNA is available, so the TRBD1 call from TCRdb remains unchecked. The CDR3 has 14 residues. CDR3 amino acids: CASSLVPGQGEAFF.

This chain uses TRBV20-1 with TRBJ2-2. Germline CDR1 and CDR2: DFQATT and SNEGSKA (reference sequence). This CDR3 region has 12 residues. The CDR3 spells CSARDNTGELFF.

This chain uses TRBV12-3 or TRBV12-4 with TRBJ2-2. The CDR3 spans 16 residues. This CDR3 is CASRARSGRATGELFF.

The V and J genes are TRBV11-3 and TRBJ1-1. Germline CDR1 is SGHNT and CDR2 is YENEEA. The CDR3 loop spans 12 amino acids. CDR3 sequence: CASSLVWPEAFF.

The chain uses TRBV5-1 and TRBJ1-3. The CDR3 is made up of 18 amino acids. CDR1 is SGHRS and CDR2 is YFSETQ in the germline V gene. CDR3 loop: CASSSGVGGLSSGNTIYF.

The J gene is TRBJ1-5, the V gene TRBV19; TCRdb's D call, TRBD1, is unchecked because there is no DNA. The CDR3 contains 17 residues. Germline V gene data show CDR1 as LNHDA and CDR2 as SQIVND (reference sequence). The chain's CDR3 is CASSIGQGAYSNQPQHF.

This chain's CDR3 is CASSPGGQGKLFF. The chain couples TRBV5-1 to TRBJ1-4; TCRdb designates TRBD1, a call that cannot be tested without DNA. The germline CDR1 and CDR2 sequences are SGHRS and YFSETQ. The CDR3 is 13 amino acids.

This chain uses TRBV5-1 with TRBJ2-3; checking the TCRdb D call of TRBD1 is not possible without DNA. The V gene's germline CDR1 is SGHRS and CDR2 YFSETQ. This CDR3 region has 13 residues. The CDR3 loop reads CASSSPGADTQYF.

The chain recombines TRBV12-3 or TRBV12-4 with TRBJ2-3; TCRdb proposes TRBD1, but this gene call is untestable without DNA. The length of the CDR3 is 15 residues. CDR3 residues: CASTLQGRRTDTQYF.

The gene calls are TRBV29-1 and TRBJ2-5; the D gene TCRdb calls, TRBD1, cannot be checked with no DNA. The CDR3 totals 14 residues. Looked up from germline, CDR1 is SQVTM and CDR2 is ANQGSEA. The CDR3 sequence is CSAWDRENGETQYF.

The chain uses TRBV14 and TRBJ2-7. Germline V gene lookup returns CDR1 SGHDN and CDR2 FVKESK. This CDR3 spans 14 amino acids. The chain's CDR3 is CASSPGGRDYEQYF.

This chain links TRBV18 with TRBJ2-3. The CDR3 contains 19 residues. Germline V gives CDR1 KGHSH, CDR2 LQKENI. The CDR3 here is CASSPPPLSHSATRDTQYF.

This rearrangement joins TRBV5-1 to TRBJ2-5; there is no DNA to check the TCRdb D call of TRBD1. The CDR3 consists of 13 residues. Germline V gene sequence: CDR1 SGHRS, CDR2 YFSETQ. The CDR3 loop is CASSGTGLETQYF.

The chain links TRBV6-1 to TRBJ1-4. CDR3 size: 15 residues. CDR1 and CDR2 (germline): MNHNS, SASEGT. CDR3 sequence: CASTSRGATNEKLFF.

This chain uses TRBV7-9 with TRBJ2-7. This CDR3 is built from 15 residues. In germline, CDR1 is SEHNR, CDR2 FQNEAQ (reference sequence). This chain's CDR3 is CASSLALGLPYEQYF.

CDR3 sequence reads: CATSRGDREGETQYF. V usage is TRBV15 and J usage is TRBJ2-5; the TRBD2 assignment by TCRdb is unverifiable without DNA. There are 15 residues in the CDR3. Germline CDR1 LNHNV, CDR2 YYDKDF (reference sequence).